This T cell receptor (beta chain) emerged from a study of T cells in Graves' hyperthyroidism and ophthalmopathy. This clonotype occurred many times. Trimming left V 7 bases short and J 4 bases short, with 16 bases between. Germline V gives CDR1 SNHLY, CDR2 FYNNEI. This CDR3 has 15 residues. There were TCR beta CDR3 regions amplified from RNA transcripts. With the HTBI primer set, the TCR CDR3 went through a first round of RT-PCR. TCRdb reprocessed the multiplex PCR reads via MiXCR and lists one record per CDR3 protein. The data contain 350,000 to 400,000 distinct CDR3 sequences, 14% to 15% of them singletons.

This chain links TRBV2 with TRBJ2-2; weak D call: TRBD1 (6 bases). Sequences were obtained from blood. The clonotype comes from a woman aged 25 to 45 with Graves' hyperthyroidism. The CDR3: CASNPQGKSTGELFF. As DNA, the CDR3 is TGTGCCAGCAATCCCCAGGGGAAAAGCACCGGGGAGCTGTTTTTT.